This T cell receptor (beta chain) was identified during a study of blood T cell repertoires in COVID-19. CDR3 size: 13 residues. Trimming pared 2 bases from V and 3 bases from J, leaving 5 bases between. Germline loops: CDR1 ENHRY, CDR2 SYGVKD. Per the study methods: Reference gene primer amplification yielded estimated nucleated cell counts. Sequenced by immunoSEQ multiplex PCR; TCRdb stores in-frame clones only, minus some. That table supplies the V and J calls and clone size; D and trimming were determined from the DNA. The data hold some 170,000 clones, with around 85% observed a single time. The receptor was isolated from a woman aged 55-70 years with acute or convalescent COVID-19. The source material was peripheral blood. This sequence joins TRBV10-3 and TRBJ2-1; D is possibly TRBD1 (5 bases). CDR3 nucleotides: TGTGCCATCAGTGAGACAGGCTACAATGAGCAGTTCTTC. Amino acids: CAISETGYNEQFF.